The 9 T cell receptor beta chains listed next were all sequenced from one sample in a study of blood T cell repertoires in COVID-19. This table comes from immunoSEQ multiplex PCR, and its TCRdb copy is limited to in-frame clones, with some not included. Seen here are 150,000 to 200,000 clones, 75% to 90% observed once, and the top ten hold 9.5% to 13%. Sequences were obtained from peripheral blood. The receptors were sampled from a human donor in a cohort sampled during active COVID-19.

This chain's CDR3 is CASSFQGLNTEAFF. The CDR3 nucleotides read TGTGCCAGCAGTTTTCAGGGCCTAAACACTGAAGCTTTCTTT. V and J are TRBV27 and TRBJ1-1; D may be TRBD1 (5 bases). The ends were cut back, 3 bases at V and 2 bases at J, with 10 bases in the middle. The length of the CDR3 is 14 residues. Germline CDR1 and CDR2: MNHEY and SMNVEV (reference sequence).

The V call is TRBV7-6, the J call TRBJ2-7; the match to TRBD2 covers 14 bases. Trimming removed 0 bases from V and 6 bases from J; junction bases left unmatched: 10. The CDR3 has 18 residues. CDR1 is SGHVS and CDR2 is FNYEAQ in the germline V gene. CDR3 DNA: TGTGCCAGCAGCTTAGCGCCCCGACTAGCGGGGGGGCCCTCCGAGCAGTACTTC. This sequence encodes CASSLAPRLAGGPSEQYF.

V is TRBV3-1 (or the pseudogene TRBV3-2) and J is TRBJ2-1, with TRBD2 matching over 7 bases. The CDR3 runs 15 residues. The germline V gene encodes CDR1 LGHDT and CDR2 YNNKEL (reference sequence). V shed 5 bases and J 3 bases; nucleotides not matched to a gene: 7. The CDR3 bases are TGTGCCAGCAGCACCCCCAGCGGGGTCTACAATGAGCAGTTCTTC. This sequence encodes CASSTPSGVYNEQFF.

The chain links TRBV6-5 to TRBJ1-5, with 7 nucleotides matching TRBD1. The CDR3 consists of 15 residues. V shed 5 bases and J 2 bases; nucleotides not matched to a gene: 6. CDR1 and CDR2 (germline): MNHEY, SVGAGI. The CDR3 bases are TGTGCCAGCAGTCCGACAGGGATCGGCAATCAGCCCCAGCATTTT. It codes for CASSPTGIGNQPQHF.

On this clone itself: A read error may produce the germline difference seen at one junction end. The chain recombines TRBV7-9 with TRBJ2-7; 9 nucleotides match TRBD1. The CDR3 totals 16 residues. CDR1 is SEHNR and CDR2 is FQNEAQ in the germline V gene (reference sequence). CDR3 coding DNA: TGTGCCAGCAGTTACAGTTGGGGACAGGGATCCTCCGAGCAGTACTTC. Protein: CASSYSWGQGSSEQYF.

CDR3 residues: CASSLSRGNQPQHF. The DNA of the CDR3 is TGTGCCAGCAGTTTATCACGGGGCAATCAGCCCCAGCATTTT. The V and J genes are TRBV28 and TRBJ1-5; the D is unclear. This CDR3 is 14 amino acids long. Germline V gene data show CDR1 as MDHEN and CDR2 as SYDVKM. Deletions cut 1 base from V and 2 bases from J, with 6 bases between. The whole variable domain, remainder taken from reference TRBV28 and TRBJ1-5, is DVKVTQSSRYLVKRTGEKVFLECVQDMDHENMFWYRQDPGLGLRLIYFSYDVKMKEKGDIPEGYSVSREKKERFSLILESASTNQTSMYLCASSLSRGNQPQHFGDGTRLSIL.

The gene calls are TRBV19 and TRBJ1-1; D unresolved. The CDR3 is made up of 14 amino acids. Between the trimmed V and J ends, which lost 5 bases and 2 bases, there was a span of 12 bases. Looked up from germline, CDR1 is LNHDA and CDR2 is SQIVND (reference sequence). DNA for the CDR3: TGTGCCAGTAGTGAGGGTCGGTTCAACACTGAAGCTTTCTTT. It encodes CASSEGRFNTEAFF.

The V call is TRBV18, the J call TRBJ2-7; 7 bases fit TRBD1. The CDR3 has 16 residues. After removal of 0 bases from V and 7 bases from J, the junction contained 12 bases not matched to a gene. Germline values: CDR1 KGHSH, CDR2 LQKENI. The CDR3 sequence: CASSPPGQAQLWEQYF. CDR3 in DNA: TGTGCCAGCTCACCACCTGGACAGGCGCAACTTTGGGAGCAGTACTTC.

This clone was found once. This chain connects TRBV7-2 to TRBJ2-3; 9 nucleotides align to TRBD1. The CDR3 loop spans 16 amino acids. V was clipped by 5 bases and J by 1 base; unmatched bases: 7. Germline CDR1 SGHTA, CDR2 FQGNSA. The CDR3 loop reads CASSPKGTGRTDTQYF. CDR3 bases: TGTGCCAGCAGCCCAAAAGGGACAGGGCGCACAGATACGCAGTATTTT. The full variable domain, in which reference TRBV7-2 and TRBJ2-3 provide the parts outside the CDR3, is GAGVSQSPSNKVTEKGKDVELRCDPISGHTALYWYRQSLGQGLEFLIYFQGNSAPDKSGLPSDRFSAERTGGSVSTLTIQRTQQEDSAVYLCASSPKGTGRTDTQYFGPGTRLTVL.